This T cell receptor (beta chain) emerged from a study of lymphopenia after photon versus proton radiotherapy. Study-wide findings and caveats: After lymphocyte nadir, photon-treated repertoires showed oligoclonal expansion, especially CD8+ Temra.

This clone came up a few times. The antigen remains undetermined. Repertoires were generated with immunoSEQ multiplex PCR, while TCRdb's copy carries only in-frame clones and drops some. The sample holds 20,000 or so clones, just under 85% seen once. Trimming cost V 3 bases and J 2 bases; bases outside gene matches: 10. The CDR3 has 18 residues. Germline V CDR1 and CDR2: MRHNA, SNTAGT. The source material was peripheral blood, sampled from a patient treated with photon-based radiotherapy. The sequence was collected from a woman in her 50s with pancreatic cancer. The J gene is TRBJ2-6, the V gene TRBV6-4; TRBD1 aligns across 7 bases. This CDR3 is CASSETGMGRPGANVLTF. CDR3 nucleotide sequence: TGTGCCAGCAGTGAGACAGGGATGGGTCGACCTGGGGCCAACGTCCTGACTTTC.